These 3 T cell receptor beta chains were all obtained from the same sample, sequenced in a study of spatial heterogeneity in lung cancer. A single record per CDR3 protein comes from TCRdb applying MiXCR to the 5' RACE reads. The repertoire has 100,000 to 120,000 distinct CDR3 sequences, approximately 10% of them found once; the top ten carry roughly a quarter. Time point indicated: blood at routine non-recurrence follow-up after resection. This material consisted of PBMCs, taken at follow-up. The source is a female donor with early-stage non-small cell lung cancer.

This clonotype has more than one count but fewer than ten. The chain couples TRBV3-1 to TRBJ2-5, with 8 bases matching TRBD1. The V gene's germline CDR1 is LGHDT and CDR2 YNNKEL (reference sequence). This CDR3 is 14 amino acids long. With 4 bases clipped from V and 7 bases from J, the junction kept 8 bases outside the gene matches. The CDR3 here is CASSPGQALVTQYF. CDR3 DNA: TGTGCCAGCAGCCCGGGACAGGCTCTGGTGACCCAGTACTTC.

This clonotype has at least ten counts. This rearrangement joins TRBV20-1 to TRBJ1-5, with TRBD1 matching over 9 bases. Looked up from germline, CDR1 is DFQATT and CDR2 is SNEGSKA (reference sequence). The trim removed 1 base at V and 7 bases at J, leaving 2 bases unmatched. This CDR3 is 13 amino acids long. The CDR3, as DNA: TGCAGTGCTAGAGGGACAGGGGAGCAGCCCCAGCATTTT. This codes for CSARGTGEQPQHF.

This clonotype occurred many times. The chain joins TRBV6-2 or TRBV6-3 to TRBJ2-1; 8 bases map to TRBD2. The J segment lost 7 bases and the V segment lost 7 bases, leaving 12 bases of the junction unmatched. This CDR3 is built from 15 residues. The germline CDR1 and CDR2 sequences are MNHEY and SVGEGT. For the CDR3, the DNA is TGTGCCAGCATCCCGAGCGGGAGAATCGGGAATGAGCAGTTCTTC. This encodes CASIPSGRIGNEQFF.